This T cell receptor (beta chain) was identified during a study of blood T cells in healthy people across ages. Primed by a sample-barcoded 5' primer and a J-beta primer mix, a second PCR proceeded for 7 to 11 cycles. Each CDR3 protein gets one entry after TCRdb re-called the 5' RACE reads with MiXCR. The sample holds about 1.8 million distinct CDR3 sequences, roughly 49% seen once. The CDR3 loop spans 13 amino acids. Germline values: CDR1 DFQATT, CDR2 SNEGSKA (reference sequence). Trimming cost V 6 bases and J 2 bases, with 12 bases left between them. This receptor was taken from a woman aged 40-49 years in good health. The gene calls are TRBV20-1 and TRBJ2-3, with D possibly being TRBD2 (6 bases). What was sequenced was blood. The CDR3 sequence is CSAPGGHTDTQYF. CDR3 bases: TGCAGTGCGCCCGGGGGTCACACAGATACGCAGTATTTT.